Listed here are 7 T cell receptor beta chains from one sample, sequenced in a study of CD8 T cells in Susac syndrome. After extraction with the RNeasy kit, roughly 0.45 to 1 ug of the RNA was reverse transcribed using random hexamers. TCRdb re-analysed the immunoSEQ multiplex PCR reads in MiXCR, keeping a single row per CDR3 protein. The sample holds 110,000 or so distinct CDR3 sequences, roughly 93% seen once. The sample consisted of CD4+ T cells from PBMCs. The receptors derive from a human donor with multiple sclerosis.

The chain uses TRBV5-5 and TRBJ2-5; TRBD2 matches 7 bases. The ends lost 4 bases at V and 5 bases at J; junction bases unmatched: 8. Germline V gene sequence: CDR1 SGHKS, CDR2 YYEKEE (reference sequence). This CDR3 is 14 amino acids long. The CDR3 protein is CASSGLAGRETQYF. The CDR3 DNA follows: TGTGCCAGCAGCGGGTTAGCGGGTAGGGAGACCCAGTACTTC.

The genes are TRBV29-1 and TRBJ1-4, with a tentative D call TRBD1 (5 bases). V shed 4 bases and J shed 4 bases, with 10 bases lying between them. Germline V lookup: CDR1 SQVTM, CDR2 ANQGSEA. This CDR3 has 13 residues. CDR3 sequence (DNA): TGCAGCGTTGGGGACGGTCGTAATGAAAAACTGTTTTTT. Its translation: CSVGDGRNEKLFF.

This clonotype has just one count. The chain is built from TRBV6-2 or TRBV6-3 and TRBJ1-4; a possible D gene is TRBD1 (5 bases). Trimming pared 2 bases from V and 2 bases from J, leaving 9 bases between. Per germline, CDR1 MNHEY and CDR2 SVGEGT. The CDR3 is 15 residues long. DNA of the CDR3: TGTGCCAGCAGTTACACGGGGCTCACTAATGAAAAACTGTTTTTT. It is translated as CASSYTGLTNEKLFF.

The chain employs TRBV12-3 or TRBV12-4 and TRBJ1-1, with a tentative D call TRBD1 (6 bases). V was cut by 4 bases and J by 0 bases, with 18 bases left in between. CDR3 length equals 17 residues. The CDR3 sequence is CASSSPGAFAMNTEAFF. The CDR3 nucleotides read TGTGCCAGCAGTTCCCCAGGGGCCTTCGCGATGAACACTGAAGCTTTCTTT.

V usage is TRBV2 and J usage is TRBJ2-7; D gene ambiguous. V lost 4 bases and J lost 6, with 10 bases in between. Per the germline V gene, CDR1 is SNHLY and CDR2 is FYNNEI. The CDR3 loop spans 12 amino acids. CDR3 DNA sequence: TGTGCCAGCAGTGGTAGAGTTGGCGAGCAGTACTTC. Amino acid sequence: CASSGRVGEQYF.

CDR3 DNA: TGTGCCAGCAGCTATGCATCTAGGGGGAACTATGATGGCTACACCTTC. Translation gives CASSYASRGNYDGYTF. V usage is TRBV7-3 and J usage is TRBJ1-2; D is perhaps TRBD1 (6 bases). The CDR3 contains 16 residues. The V and J ends lost 4 bases and 6 bases respectively, with 21 bases between them. Germline loops: CDR1 SGHTA, CDR2 FQGTGA.

The rearrangement links TRBV30 to TRBJ1-5; a possible D gene is TRBD1 (6 bases). The V end lost 1 base, the J end lost 6 bases, and 13 bases lay between the germline ends. The CDR3 consists of 14 residues. The germline gives CDR1 GTSNPN, CDR2 SVGIG (reference sequence). The CDR3 coding sequence is TGTGCCTGGAGTGCGGGACAAAGGGGTCAGCCCCAGCATTTT. This gives the protein CAWSAGQRGQPQHF.